This TCR beta chain stems from a study of T cell responses to AZD1222 COVID-19 vaccine. This table comes from immunoSEQ multiplex PCR, and its TCRdb copy is limited to in-frame clones, with some not included. The data hold approximately 96,000 clones, with 85% to 95% observed a single time. CDR3 size: 12 residues. V was shortened by 5 bases and J by 10 bases, with 12 bases between the two germline ends. Germline values: CDR1 SEHNR, CDR2 FQNEAQ (reference sequence). Comment on this clone: As yet, its antigen is unknown.

The study's findings and limits: Spike-spanning, vaccine-associated CD4 TCRs were dominant at 160-218 and 743-854.

This rearrangement joins TRBV7-9 to TRBJ2-1, with D maybe TRBD2 (6 bases). Sequenced here: peripheral blood, sampled 28 days after the second AZD1222 dose. This clonotype originated in an adult who received the AZD1222 COVID-19 vaccine. The CDR3 nucleotides read TGTGCCAGCAGCCCGGGACTTCCAGAGCAGTTCTTC. Protein sequence: CASSPGLPEQFF.